The clone carrying this TCR beta chain was recorded a few times. Antigen unknown. The data belong to a study of shared clonotypes between healthy human individuals. Study results and caveats: Clonotype sharing among donors likely depends on sequencing depth. What naive subsets generally showed was a larger estimated richness than memory subsets showed.

Germline lookup yields CDR1 MNHNS and CDR2 SASEGT. The CDR3 is made up of 14 amino acids. J was trimmed by 2 bases and V by 7 bases; bases with no gene match: 8. Every one of the donors was a Caucasian adult that lived in Nashville, Tennessee. The CD8 memory fraction combined CD45RO+ cells with TemRA cells (CCR7-negative CD45RA+). TCRdb keeps only in-frame clones here, not all; method: immunoSEQ multiplex PCR. The sample carries about 120,000 clones, more than 65% recorded once. The gene calls are TRBV6-1 and TRBJ2-7; 7 positions match TRBD1. The source material was memory CD8+ T cells sorted from blood. Subset noted: CD45RO+ cells pooled with CCR7-negative TemRA cells. The receptor's source is a woman in her twenties or thirties in good health. In DNA, the CDR3 is TGTGCCAGCAAGGACCGGGACAGTACCTACGAGCAGTACTTC. This translates into CASKDRDSTYEQYF.